These T cell receptor beta chains were read from a single sample in a study of T cell responses to AZD1222 COVID-19 vaccine. Assay used: immunoSEQ multiplex PCR; TCRdb lists only in-frame clones, some missing. The data show 120,000 to 150,000 clones, 88% seen once. Sequencing used peripheral blood, obtained 28 days after the second dose of the MenACWY control vaccine. Every receptor here comes from an adult who received the MenACWY meningococcal vaccine as a control. The CDR3 runs from the conserved cysteine through the conserved F or W. The D gene is left open where the match is weak. Size is stated for part of the rows, as once, few or many counts, or as a class when the clone is expanded.

>-|TRBJ2-1|15|TRBV7-2|-
CASTARRDRYNEQFF
TGTGCCAGCACAGCGCGGCGGGATCGATACAATGAGCAGTTCTTC
>-|TRBJ2-5|12|TRBV10-3|-
CAISGEGETQYF
TGTGCCATCTCCGGGGAAGGAGAGACCCAGTACTTC
>-|TRBJ1-2|13|TRBV12-3/TRBV12-4|-
CASSLGAYYGYTF
TGTGCCAGCAGCCTAGGGGCTTACTATGGCTACACCTTC
>TRBD2|TRBJ2-7|15|TRBV4-1|-
CASSHGTSGAYEQYF
TGCGCCAGCAGCCATGGGACTAGCGGAGCCTACGAGCAGTACTTC
>TRBD1|TRBJ1-5|14|TRBV28|-
CASRPGGDVKPQHF
TGTGCCAGCAGGCCAGGGGGCGATGTCAAGCCCCAGCATTTT
>-|TRBJ2-1|14|TRBV15|-
CATSRASPGVEQFF
TGTGCCACCAGCAGAGCTTCCCCGGGGGTTGAGCAGTTCTTC
>TRBD1|TRBJ2-1|15|TRBV2|-
CASRADRGSYNEQFF
TGTGCCAGCAGGGCAGACAGGGGATCATACAATGAGCAGTTCTTC
>-|TRBJ2-1|15|TRBV4-1|-
CASSHVWLAGNEQFF
TGCGCCAGCAGCCACGTTTGGCTAGCTGGCAATGAGCAGTTCTTC
>-|TRBJ1-3|16|TRBV6-5|-
CASSYGGRSSGNTIYF
TGTGCCAGCAGTTACGGGGGTCGGAGCTCTGGAAACACCATATATTTT
>TRBD2|TRBJ2-3|16|TRBV3-1/TRBV3-2|-
CASSQRLAGGTDTQYF
TGTGCCAGCAGCCAACGGCTAGCGGGGGGCACAGATACGCAGTATTTT
>-|TRBJ1-5|15|TRBV7-2|-
CASSLIGGDGQPQHF
TGTGCCAGCAGCTTAATAGGGGGGGACGGTCAGCCCCAGCATTTT
>-|TRBJ1-2|12|TRBV19|-
CASSRGNYGYTF
TGTGCCAGTAGTCGGGGTAACTATGGCTACACCTTC
>TRBD1|TRBJ1-1|15|TRBV18|few
CASSRNTGENTEAFF
TGTGCCAGCTCCCGTAACACAGGGGAGAACACTGAAGCTTTCTTT
>-|TRBJ1-1|15|TRBV4-1|-
CASSPSGVSRTEAFF
TGCGCCAGCAGCCCCTCAGGGGTAAGTCGCACTGAAGCTTTCTTT
>TRBD1|TRBJ2-7|15|TRBV7-2|-
CASSQAAAGGNEQYF
TGTGCCAGCAGCCAAGCTGCGGCAGGGGGCAACGAGCAGTACTTC
>-|TRBJ1-2|14|TRBV7-6|-
CASSLGVRDYGYTF
TGTGCCAGCAGCTTGGGGGTCAGGGACTATGGCTACACCTTC
>-|TRBJ2-1|12|TRBV27|-
CASSLPYNEQFF
TGTGCCAGCAGTTTGCCCTACAATGAGCAGTTCTTC
>TRBD1|TRBJ1-5|16|TRBV27|-
CASSPTWTGYNQPQHF
TGTGCCAGCAGCCCCACTTGGACAGGCTACAATCAGCCCCAGCATTTT
>TRBD2|TRBJ2-3|16|TRBV5-1|-
CASSLVTSGSTDTQYF
TGCGCCAGCAGCTTGGTAACTAGCGGGAGCACAGATACGCAGTATTTT
>-|TRBJ1-6|15|TRBV11-1|-
CASSLSSGGGSPLHF
TGTGCCAGCAGCTTATCGTCGGGGGGGGGCTCACCCCTCCACTTT
>-|TRBJ1-4|16|TRBV6-4|-
CASSESWGRINEKLFF
TGTGCCAGCAGTGAGTCCTGGGGCCGGATTAATGAAAAACTGTTTTTT
>TRBD1|TRBJ1-2|15|TRBV2|-
CASSEGGRGSGGYTF
TGTGCCAGCAGTGAAGGTGGCAGGGGGTCTGGGGGCTACACCTTC
>TRBD2|TRBJ2-7|14|TRBV2|-
CASSEGGGMDEQYF
TGTGCCAGCAGTGAGGGCGGGGGGATGGACGAGCAGTACTTC
>-|TRBJ1-2|16|TRBV3-1/TRBV3-2|-
CASSQGVGQLGYGYTF
TGTGCCAGCAGCCAAGGGGTAGGTCAACTCGGTTATGGCTACACCTTC
>-|TRBJ2-2|17|TRBV4-2|few
CASSQEVVGGNTGELFF
TGTGCCAGCAGCCAAGAGGTTGTAGGGGGTAACACCGGGGAGCTGTTTTTT
>-|TRBJ2-7|14|TRBV5-1|-
CASSWQGQSYEQYF
TGCGCCAGCAGCTGGCAAGGACAGTCCTACGAGCAGTACTTC
>TRBD1|TRBJ1-1|15|TRBV11-2|-
CASSVGQGFDTEAFF
TGTGCCAGCAGCGTCGGACAGGGCTTTGACACTGAAGCTTTCTTT
>TRBD1|TRBJ2-2|17|TRBV9|-
CASSVVGTARGTGELFF
TGTGCCAGCAGCGTAGTCGGGACAGCCAGAGGCACCGGGGAGCTGTTTTTT
>TRBD1|TRBJ1-2|14|TRBV7-2|-
CASSWTGSAYGYTF
TGTGCCAGCAGCTGGACAGGGTCCGCCTATGGCTACACCTTC
>-|TRBJ2-1|14|TRBV3-1/TRBV3-2|-
CASSQWGLGDEQFF
TGTGCCAGCAGCCAATGGGGGCTGGGGGATGAGCAGTTCTTC
>-|TRBJ1-4|15|TRBV5-8|few
CASSRARHTNEKLFF
TGTGCCAGCAGCCGCGCGAGGCATACTAATGAAAAACTGTTTTTT
>TRBD1|TRBJ1-4|15|TRBV6-2/TRBV6-3|-
CASSTYRGSSEKLFF
TGTGCCAGCAGTACCTACAGGGGCTCAAGTGAAAAACTGTTTTTT
>TRBD1|TRBJ1-6|20|TRBV3-1/TRBV3-2|-
CASSQVGQGDPFSYNSPLHF
TGTGCCAGCAGCCAAGTAGGGCAGGGGGACCCTTTCTCCTATAATTCACCCCTCCACTTT
>-|TRBJ1-3|13|TRBV28|-
CASSLGSGNTIYF
TGTGCCAGCAGTTTAGGCTCTGGAAACACCATATATTTT
>-|TRBJ1-2|12|TRBV7-2|-
CASSPTNYGYTF
TGTGCCAGCAGCCCCACCAACTATGGCTACACCTTC
>-|TRBJ2-1|11|TRBV6-5|-
CASSFKDEQFF
TGTGCCAGCAGTTTCAAAGATGAGCAGTTCTTC
>TRBD2|TRBJ2-7|15|TRBV11-3|-
CASSPKTSGVYEQYF
TGTGCCAGCAGCCCGAAGACTAGCGGGGTATACGAGCAGTACTTC
>-|TRBJ1-2|13|TRBV12-3/TRBV12-4|-
CASRPRSFYGYTF
TGTGCCAGCAGGCCCAGGAGCTTCTATGGCTACACCTTC
>-|TRBJ1-1|14|TRBV28|-
CASSLKEMNTEAFF
TGTGCCAGCAGTTTAAAAGAGATGAACACTGAAGCTTTCTTT
>-|TRBJ2-7|15|TRBV11-3|-
CASSTLYRDLDEQYF
TGTGCCAGCAGCACCTTATACAGGGATTTGGACGAGCAGTACTTC
>-|TRBJ1-5|15|TRBV3-1/TRBV3-2|-
CASSLGGTGYFPQHF
TGTGCCAGCAGCCTTGGGGGCACAGGTTATTTCCCCCAGCATTTT
>TRBD1|TRBJ2-6|16|TRBV25-1|-
CASRRQGRSGANVLTF
TGTGCCAGCAGACGACAGGGCCGCTCTGGGGCCAACGTCCTGACTTTC
>-|TRBJ2-7|15|TRBV11-3|-
CASSQDTSPSYEQYF
TGTGCCAGCAGCCAGGACACCTCTCCCTCCTACGAGCAGTACTTC
>TRBD2|TRBJ2-1|14|TRBV4-3|-
CASSTGLANNEQFF
TGCGCCAGCAGCACGGGACTAGCAAACAATGAGCAGTTCTTC
>-|TRBJ1-2|12|TRBV5-1|-
CASSSGNYGYTF
TGCGCCAGCAGCTCCGGGAACTATGGCTACACCTTC
>TRBD1|TRBJ1-2|15|TRBV27|-
CASSITRQGLGGYTF
TGTGCCAGCAGTATCACCCGACAGGGTTTGGGCGGCTACACCTTC
>TRBD1|TRBJ2-2|15|TRBV24-1|-
CATSVGQGANGELFF
TGTGCCACCAGTGTCGGACAGGGGGCGAACGGGGAGCTGTTTTTT
>TRBD1|TRBJ1-3|13|TRBV4-1|-
CASTTTGMDTIYF
TGCGCCAGCACCACGACAGGGATGGACACCATATATTTT